What follows describes a single T cell receptor beta chain. The data derive from a study of blood T cell repertoires in COVID-19. Sequenced by immunoSEQ multiplex PCR; TCRdb stores in-frame clones only, minus some. The sample carries more than 300,000 clones, 80% to 85% recorded once. The CDR3 loop spans 17 amino acids. CDR1 and CDR2 from the germline V gene are SGHTA and FQGNSA. Trimming removed 3 bases from V and 4 bases from J, with 20 bases in between. The TCR comes from a woman in her fifties or sixties who had recovered from COVID-19. The sample taken for sequencing was PBMCs or T cells enriched from blood (not recorded which). The rearrangement uses TRBV7-2 and TRBJ2-3; weak D call: TRBD2 (6 bases). CDR3 DNA sequence: TGTGCCAGCAGCTTGGGAACCGGGACGGGGAGGCCAGATACGCAGTATTTT. Translated, it gives CASSLGTGTGRPDTQYF.